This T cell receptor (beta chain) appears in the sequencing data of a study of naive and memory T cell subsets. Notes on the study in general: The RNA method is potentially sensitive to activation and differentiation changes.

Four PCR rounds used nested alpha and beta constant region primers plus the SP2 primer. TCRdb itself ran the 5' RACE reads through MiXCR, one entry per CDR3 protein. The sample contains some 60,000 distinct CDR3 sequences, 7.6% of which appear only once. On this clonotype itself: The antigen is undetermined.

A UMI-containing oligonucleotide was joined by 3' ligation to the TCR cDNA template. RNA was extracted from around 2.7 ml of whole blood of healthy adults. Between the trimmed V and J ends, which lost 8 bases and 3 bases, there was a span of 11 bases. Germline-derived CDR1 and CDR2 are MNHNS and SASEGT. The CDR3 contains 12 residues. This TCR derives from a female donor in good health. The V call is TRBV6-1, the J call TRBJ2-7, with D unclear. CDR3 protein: CASGFYYYEQYF. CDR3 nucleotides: TGTGCCAGCGGGTTTTACTACTACGAGCAGTACTTC.